Presented here are 5 T cell receptor beta chains from one specimen sequenced in a study of cytomegalovirus exposure and HLA in healthy donors. A multiplex PCR was run with 60 Vbeta primers and 13 Jbeta primers. Sequenced by immunoSEQ multiplex PCR; TCRdb stores in-frame clones only, minus some. The sample carries roughly 100,000 clones, 65% to 80% recorded once. Sequencing used PBMCs. The receptor source for this set is a male donor in good health and CMV-seronegative.

The V and J genes are TRBV19 and TRBJ2-7; 7 bases line up with TRBD1. This CDR3 contains 15 residues. Germline CDR1 is LNHDA and CDR2 is SQIVND (reference sequence). With V trimmed by 4 bases and J by 4 bases, 10 bases remained unmatched. The CDR3 loop is CASSTNRQGGYEQYF. As DNA, the CDR3 is TGTGCCAGTAGTACAAATCGACAGGGTGGTTACGAGCAGTACTTC.

The V gene is TRBV11-2, the J gene TRBJ2-5; 9 positions agree with TRBD1. Germline CDR1 reads SGHAT; CDR2 reads FQNNGV. V shed 6 bases and J 4 bases; nucleotides not matched to a gene: 9. This CDR3 spans 15 amino acids. This CDR3 is CASRSHRGPGETQYF. CDR3 bases: TGTGCCAGCAGAAGTCACAGGGGGCCAGGAGAGACCCAGTACTTC.

The chain has TRBV30 and TRBJ2-1, with 14 positions matching TRBD2. The length of the CDR3 is 16 residues. V shed 1 base and J 15 bases; nucleotides not matched to a gene: 14. Germline V lookup: CDR1 GTSNPN, CDR2 SVGIG (reference sequence). The CDR3 coding sequence is TGTGCCTGGAGTGCTGCGACCCCGGGACTAGCGGGAGTGGTGTTCTTC. The encoded protein is CAWSAATPGLAGVVFF.

V gene TRBV4-2 combines with J gene TRBJ1-5; D is perhaps TRBD1 (5 bases). V was shortened by 1 base and J by 2 bases, with 9 bases between the two germline ends. The CDR3 loop spans 15 amino acids. Looked up from germline, CDR1 is LGHNA and CDR2 is YNFKEQ. The CDR3 here is CASSQAEQGNQPQHF. CDR3 DNA sequence: TGTGCCAGCAGCCAAGCAGAACAGGGCAATCAGCCCCAGCATTTT.

The chain joins TRBV30 to TRBJ2-4; TRBD1 agrees at 10 bases. V gave up 4 bases and J gave up 8 bases; unmatched junction bases: 11. There are 15 residues in the CDR3. The germline gives CDR1 GTSNPN, CDR2 SVGIG (reference sequence). CDR3 DNA: TGTGCCTGGAACCGAAGGGACAGGGGTCTAGACATTCAGTACTTC. This codes for CAWNRRDRGLDIQYF.